This T cell receptor (beta chain) was captured in a study of cytomegalovirus exposure and HLA in healthy donors. The PCR made use of 60 Vbeta and 13 Jbeta primers. The assay was immunoSEQ multiplex PCR, and TCRdb's table has in-frame clones only and misses some. The table lists more than 85,000 clones, around 75% of them singletons. As for this clone: The antigen remains unidentified.

This CDR3 spans 14 amino acids. The V gene end was trimmed by 9 bases and the J gene end by 1 base; junction bases not matched to a gene: 7. Germline V CDR1 and CDR2: MNHEY, SMNVEV (reference sequence). Whole-study findings and limits: Per a prior analysis, the majority of TCR beta V segments were productive roughly 90% or roughly 30% of the time.

Sequencing input: PBMCs. V and J are TRBV27 and TRBJ2-5, with 8 bases identical to TRBD1. This clonotype originated in a man aged 35 to 55 in good health and CMV-seronegative. The CDR3 coding sequence is TGTGCCAGTAGGGACAGGACGTTCCAAGAGACCCAGTACTTC. It encodes CASRDRTFQETQYF.